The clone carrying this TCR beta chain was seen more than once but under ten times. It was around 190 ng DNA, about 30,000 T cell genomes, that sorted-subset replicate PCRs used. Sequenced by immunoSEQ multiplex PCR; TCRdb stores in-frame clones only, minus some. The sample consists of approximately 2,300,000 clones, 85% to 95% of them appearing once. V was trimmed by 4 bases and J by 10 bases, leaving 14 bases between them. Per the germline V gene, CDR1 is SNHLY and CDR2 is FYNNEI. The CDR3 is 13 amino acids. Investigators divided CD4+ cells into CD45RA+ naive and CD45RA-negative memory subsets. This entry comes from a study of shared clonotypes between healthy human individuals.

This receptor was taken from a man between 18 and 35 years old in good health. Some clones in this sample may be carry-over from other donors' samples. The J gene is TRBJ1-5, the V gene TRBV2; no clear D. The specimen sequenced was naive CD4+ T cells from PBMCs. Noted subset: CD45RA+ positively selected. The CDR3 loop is CASSAKGPDPQHF. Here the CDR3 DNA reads TGTGCCAGCAGTGCCAAAGGGCCAGACCCCCAGCATTTT.